This TCR beta chain was obtained from a study of shared clonotypes between healthy human individuals. Some clones are missing from TCRdb's copy, which holds only in-frame ones; the method was immunoSEQ multiplex PCR. The table records some 530,000 clones, 70% to 85% of them present only once. The CDR3 runs to 16 residues. Germline-derived CDR1 and CDR2 are SGHDT and YYEEEE. The V and J ends lost 0 bases and 4 bases respectively, with 16 bases between them. The chain couples TRBV5-6 to TRBJ2-5; weak D call: TRBD2 (6 bases). The receptor was derived from a woman aged 40 to 50 in good health. Some clones in this sample may be carry-over from other donors' samples. Sequencing input: PBMCs. This CDR3 is CASSLVRGSTGETQYF. CDR3 sequence (DNA): TGTGCCAGCAGCTTGGTGCGGGGTAGTACGGGAGAGACCCAGTACTTC.